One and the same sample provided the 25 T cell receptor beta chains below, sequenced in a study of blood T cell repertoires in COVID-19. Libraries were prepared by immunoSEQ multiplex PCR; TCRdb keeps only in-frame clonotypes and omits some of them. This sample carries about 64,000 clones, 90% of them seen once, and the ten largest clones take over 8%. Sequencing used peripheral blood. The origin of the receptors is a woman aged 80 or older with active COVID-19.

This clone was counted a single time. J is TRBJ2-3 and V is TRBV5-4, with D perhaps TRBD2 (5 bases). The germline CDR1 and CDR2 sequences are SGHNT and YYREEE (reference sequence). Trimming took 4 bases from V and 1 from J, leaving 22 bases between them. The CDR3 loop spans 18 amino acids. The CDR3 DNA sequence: TGTGCCAGCAGCCCTCCCAGATCGGAGGCGTACGGCACAGATACGCAGTATTTT. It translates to CASSPPRSEAYGTDTQYF.

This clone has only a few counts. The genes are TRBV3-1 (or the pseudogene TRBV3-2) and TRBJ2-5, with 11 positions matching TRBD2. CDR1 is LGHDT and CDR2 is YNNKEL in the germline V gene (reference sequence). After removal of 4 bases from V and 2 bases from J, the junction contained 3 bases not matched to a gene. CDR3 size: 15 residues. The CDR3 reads CASSRGTSGQETQYF. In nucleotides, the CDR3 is TGTGCCAGCAGCCGGGGGACTAGCGGTCAAGAGACCCAGTACTTC.

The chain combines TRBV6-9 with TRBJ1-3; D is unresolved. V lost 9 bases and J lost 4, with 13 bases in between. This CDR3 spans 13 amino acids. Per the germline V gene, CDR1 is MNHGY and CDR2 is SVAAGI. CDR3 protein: CARSGLSGNTIYF. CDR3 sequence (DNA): TGTGCCAGGAGTGGACTCTCCGGAAACACCATATATTTT.

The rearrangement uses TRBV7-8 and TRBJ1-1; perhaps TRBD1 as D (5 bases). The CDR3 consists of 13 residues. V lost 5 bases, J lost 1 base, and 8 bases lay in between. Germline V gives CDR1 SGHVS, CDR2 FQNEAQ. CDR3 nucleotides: TGTGCCAGCAGCCAAGACAGGAACACTGAAGCTTTCTTT. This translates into CASSQDRNTEAFF.

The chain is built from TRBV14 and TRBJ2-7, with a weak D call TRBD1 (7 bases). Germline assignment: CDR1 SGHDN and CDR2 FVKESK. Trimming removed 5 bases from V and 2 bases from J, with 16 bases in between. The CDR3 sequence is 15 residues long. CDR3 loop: CASSGRTRGAYEQYF. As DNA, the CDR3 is TGTGCCAGCAGCGGCCGGACCAGGGGGGCCTACGAGCAGTACTTC.

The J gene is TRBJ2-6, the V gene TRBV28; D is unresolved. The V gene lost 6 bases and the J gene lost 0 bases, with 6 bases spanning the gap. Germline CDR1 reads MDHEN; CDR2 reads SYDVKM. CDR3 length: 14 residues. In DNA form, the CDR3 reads TGTGCCAGCAGCCGACACTCTGGGGCCAACGTCCTGACTTTC. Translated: CASSRHSGANVLTF.

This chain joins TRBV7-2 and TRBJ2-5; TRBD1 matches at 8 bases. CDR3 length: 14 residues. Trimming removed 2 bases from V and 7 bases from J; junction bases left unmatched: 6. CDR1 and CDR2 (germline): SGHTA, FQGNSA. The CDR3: CASSLSGGGRTQYF. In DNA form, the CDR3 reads TGTGCCAGCAGCTTATCAGGGGGCGGTCGGACCCAGTACTTC.

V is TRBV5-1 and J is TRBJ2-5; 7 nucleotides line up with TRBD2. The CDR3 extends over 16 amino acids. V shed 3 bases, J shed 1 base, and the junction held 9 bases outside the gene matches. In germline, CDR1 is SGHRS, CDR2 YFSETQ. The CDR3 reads CASSYGIVAGQETQYF. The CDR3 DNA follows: TGCGCCAGCAGCTACGGAATCGTAGCGGGCCAAGAGACCCAGTACTTC.

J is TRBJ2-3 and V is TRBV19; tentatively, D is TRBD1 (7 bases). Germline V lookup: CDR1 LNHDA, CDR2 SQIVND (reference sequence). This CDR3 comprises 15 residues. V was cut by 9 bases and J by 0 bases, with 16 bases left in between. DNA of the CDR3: TGTGCCAGAGATCTACAGGGGACTAGCACAGATACGCAGTATTTT. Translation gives CARDLQGTSTDTQYF. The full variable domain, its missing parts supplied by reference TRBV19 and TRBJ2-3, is DGGITQSPKYLFRKEGQNVTLSCEQNLNHDAMYWYRQDPGQGLRLIYYSQIVNDFQKGDIAEGYSVSREKKESFPLTVTSAQKNPTAFYLCARDLQGTSTDTQYFGPGTRLTVL.

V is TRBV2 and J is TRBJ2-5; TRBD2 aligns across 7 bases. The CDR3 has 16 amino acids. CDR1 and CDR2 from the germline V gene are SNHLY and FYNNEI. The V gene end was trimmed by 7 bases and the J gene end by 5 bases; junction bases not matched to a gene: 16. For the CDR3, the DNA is TGTGCCAGCACCCCCTGGCGTGGCGGGAGCAGGGAGACCCAGTACTTC. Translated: CASTPWRGGSRETQYF.

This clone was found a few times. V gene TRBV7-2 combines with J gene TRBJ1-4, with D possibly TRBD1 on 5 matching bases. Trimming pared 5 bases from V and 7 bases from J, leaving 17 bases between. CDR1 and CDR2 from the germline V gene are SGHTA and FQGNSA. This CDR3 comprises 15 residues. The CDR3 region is CASSIRRGVGEKLFF. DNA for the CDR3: TGTGCCAGCAGCATACGTCGGGGGGTTGGTGAAAAACTGTTTTTT. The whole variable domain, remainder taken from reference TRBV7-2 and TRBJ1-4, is GAGVSQSPSNKVTEKGKDVELRCDPISGHTALYWYRQSLGQGLEFLIYFQGNSAPDKSGLPSDRFSAERTGGSVSTLTIQRTQQEDSAVYLCASSIRRGVGEKLFFGSGTQLSVL.

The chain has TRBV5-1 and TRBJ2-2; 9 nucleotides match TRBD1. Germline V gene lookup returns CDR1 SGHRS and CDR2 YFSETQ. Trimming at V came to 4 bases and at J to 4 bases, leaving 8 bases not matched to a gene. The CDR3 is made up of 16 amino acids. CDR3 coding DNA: TGCGCCAGCAGCGGGGGGGACAGGGCCGGCACCGGGGAGCTGTTTTTT. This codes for CASSGGDRAGTGELFF.

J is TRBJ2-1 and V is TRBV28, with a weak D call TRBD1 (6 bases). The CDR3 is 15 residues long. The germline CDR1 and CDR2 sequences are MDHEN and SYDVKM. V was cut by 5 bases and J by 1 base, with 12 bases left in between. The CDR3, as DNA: TGTGCCAGCAGTAACAGGGTAGTTTCCTACAATGAGCAGTTCTTC. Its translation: CASSNRVVSYNEQFF. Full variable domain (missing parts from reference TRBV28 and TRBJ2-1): DVKVTQSSRYLVKRTGEKVFLECVQDMDHENMFWYRQDPGLGLRLIYFSYDVKMKEKGDIPEGYSVSREKKERFSLILESASTNQTSMYLCASSNRVVSYNEQFFGPGTRLTVL.

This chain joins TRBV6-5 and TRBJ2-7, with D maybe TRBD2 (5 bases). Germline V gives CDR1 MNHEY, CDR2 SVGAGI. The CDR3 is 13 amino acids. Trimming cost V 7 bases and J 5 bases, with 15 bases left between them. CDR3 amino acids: CASNPKATNEQYF. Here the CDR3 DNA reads TGTGCCAGCAACCCGAAGGCGACTAACGAGCAGTACTTC.

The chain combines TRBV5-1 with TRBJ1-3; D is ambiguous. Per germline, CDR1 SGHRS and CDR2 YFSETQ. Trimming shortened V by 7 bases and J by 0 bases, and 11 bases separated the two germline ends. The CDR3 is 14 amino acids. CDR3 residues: CASGWEASGNTIYF. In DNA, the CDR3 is TGCGCCAGCGGATGGGAGGCCTCTGGAAACACCATATATTTT.

The chain's CDR3 is CASSSEGQGSEKLFF. CDR3 nucleotides: TGTGCCAGCAGCAGTGAGGGACAGGGGTCTGAAAAACTGTTTTTT. The V call is TRBV5-4, the J call TRBJ1-4, with TRBD1 identical over 10 bases. The CDR3 extends over 15 amino acids. Germline V gene sequence: CDR1 SGHNT, CDR2 YYREEE (reference sequence). V dropped 4 bases and J dropped 7; count of bases not matched to a gene: 7. The full variable domain, rest sourced from reference TRBV5-4 and TRBJ1-4, is ETGVTQSPTHLIKTRGQQVTLRCSSQSGHNTVSWYQQALGQGPQFIFQYYREEENGRGNFPPRFSGLQFPNYSSELNVNALELDDSALYLCASSSEGQGSEKLFFGSGTQLSVL.

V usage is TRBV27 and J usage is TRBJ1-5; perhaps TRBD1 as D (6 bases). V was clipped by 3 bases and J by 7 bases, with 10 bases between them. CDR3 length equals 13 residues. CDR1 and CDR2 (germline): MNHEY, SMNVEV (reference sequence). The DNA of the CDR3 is TGTGCCAGCAGTTTTACACAGGGACAGCCCCAGCATTTT. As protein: CASSFTQGQPQHF.

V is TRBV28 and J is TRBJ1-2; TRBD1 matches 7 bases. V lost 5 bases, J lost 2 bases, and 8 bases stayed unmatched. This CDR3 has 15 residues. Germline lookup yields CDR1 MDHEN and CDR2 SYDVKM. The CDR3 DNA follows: TGTGCCAGCAGTGAACTTGGACAGGCGAACTATGGCTACACCTTC. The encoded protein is CASSELGQANYGYTF.

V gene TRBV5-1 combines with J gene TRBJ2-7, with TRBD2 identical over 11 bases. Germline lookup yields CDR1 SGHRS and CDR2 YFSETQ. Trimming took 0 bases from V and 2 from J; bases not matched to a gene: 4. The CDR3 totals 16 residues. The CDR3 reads CASSLAGTSGTYEQYF. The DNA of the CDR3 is TGCGCCAGCAGCTTGGCCGGGACTAGCGGAACCTACGAGCAGTACTTC.

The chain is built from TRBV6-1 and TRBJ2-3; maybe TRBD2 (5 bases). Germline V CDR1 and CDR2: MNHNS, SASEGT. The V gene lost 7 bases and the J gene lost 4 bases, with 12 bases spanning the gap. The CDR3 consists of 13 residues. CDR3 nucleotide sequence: TGTGCCAGCACCCCCCGAGGGTCAGATACGCAGTATTTT. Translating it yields CASTPRGSDTQYF.

DNA for the CDR3: TGTGCCAGCAGCTACTCCAAAGGCCCCTACAGCAATTCACCCCTCCACTTT. Its translation: CASSYSKGPYSNSPLHF. The rearrangement links TRBV7-2 to TRBJ1-6; D is unresolved. CDR1 SGHTA and CDR2 FQGNSA come from the germline V gene. The germline V and J ends were trimmed by 4 bases and 7 bases, with 20 bases remaining between them. The CDR3 length is 17 residues.

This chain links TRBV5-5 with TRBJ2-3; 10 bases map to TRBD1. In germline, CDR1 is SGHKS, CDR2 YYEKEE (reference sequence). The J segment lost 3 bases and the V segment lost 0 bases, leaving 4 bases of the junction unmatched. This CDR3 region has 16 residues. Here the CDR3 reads CASSLGQGATTDTQYF. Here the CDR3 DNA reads TGTGCCAGCAGCTTGGGACAGGGGGCTACGACAGATACGCAGTATTTT. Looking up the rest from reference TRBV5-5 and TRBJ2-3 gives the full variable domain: DAGVTQSPTHLIKTRGQQVTLRCSPISGHKSVSWYQQVLGQGPQFIFQYYEKEERGRGNFPDRFSARQFPNYSSELNVNALLLGDSALYLCASSLGQGATTDTQYFGPGTRLTVL.

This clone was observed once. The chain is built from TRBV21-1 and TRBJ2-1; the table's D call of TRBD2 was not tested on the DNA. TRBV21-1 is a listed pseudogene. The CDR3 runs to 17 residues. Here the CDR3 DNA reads TGTGCCAGCAGCAAAGTATTGAGGGAAAGCTCCTACAATGAGCAGTTCTTC. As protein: CASSKVLRESSYNEQFF.

The CDR3 sequence: CASSPGVVTNEQFF. The CDR3 DNA reads TGTGCCAGCAGCCCCGGGGTAGTAACCAATGAGCAGTTCTTC. The gene calls are TRBV3-1 (or the pseudogene TRBV3-2) and TRBJ2-1, with D possibly matching TRBD2 (5 bases). V dropped 4 bases and J dropped 6 bases, with 13 bases sitting between them. Germline V gene data show CDR1 as LGHDT and CDR2 as YNNKEL (reference sequence). CDR3 length: 14 residues.

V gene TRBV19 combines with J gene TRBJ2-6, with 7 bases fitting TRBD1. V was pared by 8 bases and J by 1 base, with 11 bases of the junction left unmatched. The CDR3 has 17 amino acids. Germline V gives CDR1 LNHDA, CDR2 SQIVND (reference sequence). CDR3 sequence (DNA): TGTGCCAGTGGTTCGACAGGGAATCCGTCTGGGGCCAACGTCCTGACTTTC. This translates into CASGSTGNPSGANVLTF.